The 5 T cell receptor beta chains below all came from one sample that was sequenced in a study of Ad26.COV2.S vaccination and SARS-CoV-2 variants. Treatment here: roughly 19 received Ad26.COV2.S at low or high dose, single or two shots; roughly five received placebo; per-sample allocation not given. The samples were gathered on day 63 after the first injection of vaccine or placebo. Only in-frame clones appear in the TCRdb table, and some are missing; sequencing was by immunoSEQ multiplex PCR. The sample records 350,000 to 400,000 clones, approximately 90% being singletons. The specimen comprised peripheral blood, sampled in a trial of Ad26.COV2.S vaccine versus placebo. The receptor set was obtained from a person aged 18-65 years who received the Ad26.COV2.S COVID-19 vaccine or a placebo.

The J gene is TRBJ2-7, the V gene TRBV21-1. TRBV21-1 represents a pseudogene. The length of the CDR3 is 15 residues. CDR3 sequence: CASSKGRERIYEQYF. CDR3 DNA: TGTGCCAGCAGCAAAGGTAGGGAACGAATCTACGAGCAGTACTTC.

The CDR3 DNA follows: TGTGCCAGCAGCCCACCGCTGGGACACCTCCAAGAGACCCAGTACTTC. It yields the protein CASSPPLGHLQETQYF. The rearrangement joins TRBV7-9 to TRBJ2-5, with D perhaps TRBD1 (6 bases). V shed 5 bases and J shed 1 base, with 17 bases lying between them. This CDR3 spans 16 amino acids. Germline-derived CDR1 and CDR2 are SEHNR and FQNEAQ (reference sequence).

V usage is TRBV27 and J usage is TRBJ2-2; no firm D call. There are 13 residues in the CDR3. Germline-derived CDR1 and CDR2 are MNHEY and SMNVEV (reference sequence). V was pared by 2 bases and J by 7 bases, with 8 bases between. The CDR3 nucleotides read TGTGCCAGCAGTTTAGTTGGTATCGGGGAGCTGTTTTTT. It specifies CASSLVGIGELFF.

The CDR3 sequence: CASSLLSEQYF. CDR3 sequence (DNA): TGTGCCAGCAGCTTACTGAGCGAGCAGTACTTC. The gene calls are TRBV7-2 and TRBJ2-7, with D unresolved. Germline V CDR1 and CDR2: SGHTA, FQGNSA. Trimming pared 2 bases from V and 6 bases from J, leaving 5 bases between. The CDR3 loop spans 11 amino acids.

This chain joins TRBV7-9 and TRBJ2-1, with D maybe TRBD2 (5 bases). The germline CDR1 and CDR2 sequences are SEHNR and FQNEAQ (reference sequence). Deletions cut 4 bases from V and 9 bases from J, with 16 bases between. CDR3 length: 14 amino acids. CDR3 amino acids: CASSSELGRAEQFF. The DNA for the CDR3 is TGTGCCAGCAGCTCCGAACTAGGACGGGCTGAGCAGTTCTTC. The whole variable domain, filled in from reference TRBV7-9 and TRBJ2-1, reads DTGVSQNPRHKITKRGQNVTFRCDPISEHNRLYWYRQTLGQGPEFLTYFQNEAQLEKSRLLSDRFSAERPKGSFSTLEIQRTEQGDSAMYLCASSSELGRAEQFFGPGTRLTVL.